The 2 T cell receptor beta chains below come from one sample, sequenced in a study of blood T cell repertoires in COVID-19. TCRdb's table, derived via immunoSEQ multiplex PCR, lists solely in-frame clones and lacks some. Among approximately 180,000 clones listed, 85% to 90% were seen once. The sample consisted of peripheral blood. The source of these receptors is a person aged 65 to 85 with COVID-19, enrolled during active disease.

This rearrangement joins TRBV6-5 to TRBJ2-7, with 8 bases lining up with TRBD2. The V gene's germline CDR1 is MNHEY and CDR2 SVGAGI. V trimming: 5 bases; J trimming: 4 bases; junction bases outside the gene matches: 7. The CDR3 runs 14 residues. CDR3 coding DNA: TGTGCCAGCAGTCCCGAGCGGGGGTGGTACGAGCAGTACTTC. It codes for CASSPERGWYEQYF.

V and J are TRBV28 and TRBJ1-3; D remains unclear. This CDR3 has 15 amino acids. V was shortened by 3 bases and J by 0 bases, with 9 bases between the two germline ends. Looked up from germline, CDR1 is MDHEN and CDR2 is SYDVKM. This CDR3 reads CASSFIGLSGNTIYF. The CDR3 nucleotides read TGTGCCAGCAGTTTCATCGGACTCTCTGGAAACACCATATATTTT. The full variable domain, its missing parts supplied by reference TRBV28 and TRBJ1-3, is DVKVTQSSRYLVKRTGEKVFLECVQDMDHENMFWYRQDPGLGLRLIYFSYDVKMKEKGDIPEGYSVSREKKERFSLILESASTNQTSMYLCASSFIGLSGNTIYFGEGSWLTVV.